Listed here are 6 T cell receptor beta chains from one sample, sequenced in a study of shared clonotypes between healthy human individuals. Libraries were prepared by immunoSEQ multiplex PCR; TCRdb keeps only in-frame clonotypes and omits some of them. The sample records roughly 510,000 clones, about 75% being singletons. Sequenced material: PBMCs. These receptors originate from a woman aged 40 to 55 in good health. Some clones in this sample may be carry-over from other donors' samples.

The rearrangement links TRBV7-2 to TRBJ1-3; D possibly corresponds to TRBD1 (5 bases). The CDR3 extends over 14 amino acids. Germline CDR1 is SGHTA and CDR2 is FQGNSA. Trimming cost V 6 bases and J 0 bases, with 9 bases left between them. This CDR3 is CASRRTGSGNTIYF. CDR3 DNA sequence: TGTGCCAGCAGACGTACAGGCTCTGGAAACACCATATATTTT.

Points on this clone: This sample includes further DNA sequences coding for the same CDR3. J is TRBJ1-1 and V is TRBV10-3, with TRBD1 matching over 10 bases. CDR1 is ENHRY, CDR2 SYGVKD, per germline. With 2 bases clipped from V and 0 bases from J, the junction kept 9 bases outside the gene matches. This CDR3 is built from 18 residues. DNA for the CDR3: TGTGCCATCAGTGAGGAGCCGGGACAGGGGAGGATGAACACTGAAGCTTTCTTT. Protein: CAISEEPGQGRMNTEAFF.

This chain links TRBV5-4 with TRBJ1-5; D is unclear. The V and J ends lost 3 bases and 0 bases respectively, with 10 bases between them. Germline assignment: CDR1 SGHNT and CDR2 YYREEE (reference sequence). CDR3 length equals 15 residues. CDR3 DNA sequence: TGTGCCAGCAGCTCCGGACCGGCTAGCAATCAGCCCCAGCATTTT. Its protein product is CASSSGPASNQPQHF. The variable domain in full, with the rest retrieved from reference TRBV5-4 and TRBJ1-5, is ETGVTQSPTHLIKTRGQQVTLRCSSQSGHNTVSWYQQALGQGPQFIFQYYREEENGRGNFPPRFSGLQFPNYSSELNVNALELDDSALYLCASSSGPASNQPQHFGDGTRLSIL.

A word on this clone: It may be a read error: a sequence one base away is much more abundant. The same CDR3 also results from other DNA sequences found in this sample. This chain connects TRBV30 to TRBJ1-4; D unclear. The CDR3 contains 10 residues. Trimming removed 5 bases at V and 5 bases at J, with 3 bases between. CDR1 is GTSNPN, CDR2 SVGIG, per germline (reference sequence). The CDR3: CAWGNEKLFF. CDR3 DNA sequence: TGTGCCTGGGGCAATGAAAAACTGTTTTTT.

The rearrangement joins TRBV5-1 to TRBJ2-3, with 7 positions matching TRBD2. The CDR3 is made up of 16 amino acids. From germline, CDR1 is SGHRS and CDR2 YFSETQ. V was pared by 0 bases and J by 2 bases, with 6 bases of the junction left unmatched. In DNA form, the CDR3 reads TGCGCCAGCAGCTTGGAGGGTGGGACTACCACAGATACGCAGTATTTT. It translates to CASSLEGGTTTDTQYF.

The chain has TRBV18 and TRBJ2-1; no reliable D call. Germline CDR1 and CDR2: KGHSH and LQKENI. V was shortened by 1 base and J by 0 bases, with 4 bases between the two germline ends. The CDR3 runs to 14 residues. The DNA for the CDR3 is TGTGCCAGCTCACCACGTAGCTCCTACAATGAGCAGTTCTTC. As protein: CASSPRSSYNEQFF.